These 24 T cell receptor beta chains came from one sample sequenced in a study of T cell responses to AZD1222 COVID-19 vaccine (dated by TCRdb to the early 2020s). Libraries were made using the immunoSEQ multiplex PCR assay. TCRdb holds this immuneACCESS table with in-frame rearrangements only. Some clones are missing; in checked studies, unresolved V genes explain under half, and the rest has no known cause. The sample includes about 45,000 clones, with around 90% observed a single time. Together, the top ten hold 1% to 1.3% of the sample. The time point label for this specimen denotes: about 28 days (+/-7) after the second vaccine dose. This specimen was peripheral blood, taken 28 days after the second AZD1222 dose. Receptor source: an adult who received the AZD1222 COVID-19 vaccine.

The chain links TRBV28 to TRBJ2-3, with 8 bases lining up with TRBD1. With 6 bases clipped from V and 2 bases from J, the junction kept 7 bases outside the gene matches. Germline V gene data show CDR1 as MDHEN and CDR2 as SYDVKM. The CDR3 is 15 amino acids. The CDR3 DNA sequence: TGTGCCAGCAGCCCGGGACAGGCTCTCACAGATACGCAGTATTTT. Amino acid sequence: CASSPGQALTDTQYF.

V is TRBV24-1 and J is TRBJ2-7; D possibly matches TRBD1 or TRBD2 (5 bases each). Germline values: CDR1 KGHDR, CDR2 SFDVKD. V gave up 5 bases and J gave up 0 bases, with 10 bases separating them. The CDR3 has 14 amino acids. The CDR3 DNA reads TGTGCCACCAGTGTCGACGGGACCTCCTACGAGCAGTACTTC. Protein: CATSVDGTSYEQYF.

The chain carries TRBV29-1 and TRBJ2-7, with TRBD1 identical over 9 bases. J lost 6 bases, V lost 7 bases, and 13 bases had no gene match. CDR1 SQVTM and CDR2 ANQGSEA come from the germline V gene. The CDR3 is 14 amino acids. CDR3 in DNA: TGCAGCGCCCAAACGACAGGGGGTATAGCCGAGCAGTACTTC. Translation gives CSAQTTGGIAEQYF.

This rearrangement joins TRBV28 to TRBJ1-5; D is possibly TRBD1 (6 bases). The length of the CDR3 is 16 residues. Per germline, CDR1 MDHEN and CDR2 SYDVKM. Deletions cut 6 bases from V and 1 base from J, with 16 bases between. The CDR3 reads CASRPTGWDSNQPQHF. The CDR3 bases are TGTGCCAGCAGGCCAACAGGGTGGGACAGCAATCAGCCCCAGCATTTT. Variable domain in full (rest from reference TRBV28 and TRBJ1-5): DVKVTQSSRYLVKRTGEKVFLECVQDMDHENMFWYRQDPGLGLRLIYFSYDVKMKEKGDIPEGYSVSREKKERFSLILESASTNQTSMYLCASRPTGWDSNQPQHFGDGTRLSIL.

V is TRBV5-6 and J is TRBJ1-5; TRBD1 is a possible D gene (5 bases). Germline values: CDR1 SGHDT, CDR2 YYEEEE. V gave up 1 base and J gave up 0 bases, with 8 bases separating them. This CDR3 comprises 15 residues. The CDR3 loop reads CASSLSGNSNQPQHF. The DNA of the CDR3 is TGTGCCAGCAGCTTGTCAGGGAATAGCAATCAGCCCCAGCATTTT.

CDR3 residues: CASRPMTSGGGTDTQYF. As DNA, the CDR3 is TGTGCCAGCAGGCCGATGACTAGCGGAGGGGGCACAGATACGCAGTATTTT. This chain uses TRBV2 with TRBJ2-3; 9 bases map to TRBD2. Per germline, CDR1 SNHLY and CDR2 FYNNEI. The length of the CDR3 is 17 residues. V lost 6 bases, J lost 1 base, and 11 bases stayed unmatched.

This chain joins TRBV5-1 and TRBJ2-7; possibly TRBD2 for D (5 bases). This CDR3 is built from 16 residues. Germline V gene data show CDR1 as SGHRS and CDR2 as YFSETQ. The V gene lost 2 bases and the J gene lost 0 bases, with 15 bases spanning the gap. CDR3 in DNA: TGCGCCAGCAGCTTAGGGCCGATCGAGGGCTCCTACGAGCAGTACTTC. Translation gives CASSLGPIEGSYEQYF.

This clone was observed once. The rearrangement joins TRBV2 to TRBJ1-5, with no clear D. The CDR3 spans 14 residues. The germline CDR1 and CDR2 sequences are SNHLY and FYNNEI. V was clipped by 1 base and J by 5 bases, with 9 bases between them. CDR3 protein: CASSEESGDQPQHF. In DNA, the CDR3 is TGTGCCAGCAGTGAAGAAAGTGGGGATCAGCCCCAGCATTTT.

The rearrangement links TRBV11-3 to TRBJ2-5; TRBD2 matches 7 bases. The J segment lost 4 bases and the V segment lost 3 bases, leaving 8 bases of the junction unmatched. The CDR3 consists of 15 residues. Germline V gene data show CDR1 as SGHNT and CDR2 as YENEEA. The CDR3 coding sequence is TGTGCCAGCAGCTTTGGTGCGGGAGAGGGAGAGACCCAGTACTTC. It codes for CASSFGAGEGETQYF.

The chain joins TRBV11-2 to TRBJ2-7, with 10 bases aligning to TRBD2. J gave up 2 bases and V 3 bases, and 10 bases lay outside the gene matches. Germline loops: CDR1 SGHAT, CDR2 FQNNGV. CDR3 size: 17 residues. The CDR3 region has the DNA TGTGCCAGCAGCTTCGGCACTAGCGGGATTAAGACCTACGAGCAGTACTTC. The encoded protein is CASSFGTSGIKTYEQYF. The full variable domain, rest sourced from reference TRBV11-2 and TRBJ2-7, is EAGVAQSPRYKIIEKRQSVAFWCNPISGHATLYWYQQILGQGPKLLIQFQNNGVVDDSQLPKDRFSAERLKGVDSTLKIQPAKLEDSAVYLCASSFGTSGIKTYEQYFGPGTRLTVT.

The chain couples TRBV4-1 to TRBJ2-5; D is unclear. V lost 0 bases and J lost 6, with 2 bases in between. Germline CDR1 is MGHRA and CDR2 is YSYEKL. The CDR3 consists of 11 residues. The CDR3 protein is CASSQDQTQYF. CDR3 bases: TGCGCCAGCAGCCAAGATCAGACCCAGTACTTC.

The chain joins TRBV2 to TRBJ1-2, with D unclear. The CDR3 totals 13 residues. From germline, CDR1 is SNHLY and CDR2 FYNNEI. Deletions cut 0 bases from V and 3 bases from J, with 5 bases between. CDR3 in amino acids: CASSEAGYYGYTF. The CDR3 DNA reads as TGTGCCAGCAGTGAAGCAGGGTACTATGGCTACACCTTC.

The CDR3 DNA follows: TGCGCCAGCAGTCAATCGCCAGAGAACACTGAAGCTTTCTTT. Its protein is CASSQSPENTEAFF. V usage is TRBV23-1 and J usage is TRBJ1-1; the D is unclear. TRBV23-1 is recorded as an ORF, its role being uncertain. Trimming removed 0 bases at V and 1 base at J, with 6 bases between. The CDR3 has 14 residues.

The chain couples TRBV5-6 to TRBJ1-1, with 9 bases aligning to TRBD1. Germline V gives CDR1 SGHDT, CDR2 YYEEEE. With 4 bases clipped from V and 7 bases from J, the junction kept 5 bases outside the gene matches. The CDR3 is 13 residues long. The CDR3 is CASSGNRGLEAFF. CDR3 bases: TGTGCCAGCAGCGGAAACAGGGGGCTTGAAGCTTTCTTT.

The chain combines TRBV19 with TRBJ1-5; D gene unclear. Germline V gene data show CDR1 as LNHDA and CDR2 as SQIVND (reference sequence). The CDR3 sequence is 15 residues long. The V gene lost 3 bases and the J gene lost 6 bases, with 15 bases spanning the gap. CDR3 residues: CASSIQPAGAQPQHF. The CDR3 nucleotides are TGTGCCAGTAGTATTCAGCCGGCAGGCGCTCAGCCCCAGCATTTT.

CDR3 in amino acids: CSASRDTDYEQYF. Here the CDR3 DNA reads TGCAGTGCTAGTAGGGATACCGACTACGAGCAGTACTTC. The chain combines TRBV20-1 with TRBJ2-7, with D hard to call. V lost 3 bases and J lost 3, with 12 bases in between. The CDR3 contains 13 residues. The germline CDR1 and CDR2 sequences are DFQATT and SNEGSKA (reference sequence).

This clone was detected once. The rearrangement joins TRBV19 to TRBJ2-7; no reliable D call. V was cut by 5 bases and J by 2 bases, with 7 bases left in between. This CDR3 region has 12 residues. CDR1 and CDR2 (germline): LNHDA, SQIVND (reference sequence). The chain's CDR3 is CASSSGAYEQYF. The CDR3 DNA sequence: TGTGCCAGTAGTTCAGGAGCCTACGAGCAGTACTTC.

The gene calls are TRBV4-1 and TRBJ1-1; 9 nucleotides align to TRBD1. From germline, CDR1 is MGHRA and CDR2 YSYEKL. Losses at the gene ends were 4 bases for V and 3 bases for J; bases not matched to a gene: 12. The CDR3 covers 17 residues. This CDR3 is CASSPRGTTGGDTEAFF. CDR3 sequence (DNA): TGCGCCAGCAGCCCGCGCGGGACGACAGGGGGGGACACTGAAGCTTTCTTT.

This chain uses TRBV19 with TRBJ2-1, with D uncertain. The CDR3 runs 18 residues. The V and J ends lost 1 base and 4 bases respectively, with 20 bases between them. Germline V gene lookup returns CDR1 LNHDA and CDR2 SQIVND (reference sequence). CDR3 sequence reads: CASSIVGERPYYYNEQFF. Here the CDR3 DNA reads TGTGCCAGTAGTATAGTTGGCGAGCGTCCCTATTATTACAATGAGCAGTTCTTC.

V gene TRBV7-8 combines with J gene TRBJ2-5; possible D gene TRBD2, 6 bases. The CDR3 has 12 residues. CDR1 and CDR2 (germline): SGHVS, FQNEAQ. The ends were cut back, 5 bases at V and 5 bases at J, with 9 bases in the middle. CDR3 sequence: CASSIGGETQYF. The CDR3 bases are TGTGCCAGCAGCATAGGAGGGGAGACCCAGTACTTC.

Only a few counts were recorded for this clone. This CDR3 reads CASSPGTGEGEKLFF. The CDR3 bases are TGTGCCAGCAGCCCGGGGACAGGGGAGGGTGAAAAACTGTTTTTT. The chain links TRBV5-4 to TRBJ1-4; 10 nucleotides line up with TRBD1. The CDR3 runs 15 residues. V dropped 4 bases and J dropped 7; count of bases not matched to a gene: 7. Germline V gene sequence: CDR1 SGHNT, CDR2 YYREEE (reference sequence).

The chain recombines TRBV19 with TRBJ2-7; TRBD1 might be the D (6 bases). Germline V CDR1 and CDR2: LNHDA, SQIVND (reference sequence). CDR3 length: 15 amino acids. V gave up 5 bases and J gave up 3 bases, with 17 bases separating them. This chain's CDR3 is CASSELRGRGYEQYF. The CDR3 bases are TGTGCCAGTAGTGAACTAAGGGGCAGGGGCTACGAGCAGTACTTC.

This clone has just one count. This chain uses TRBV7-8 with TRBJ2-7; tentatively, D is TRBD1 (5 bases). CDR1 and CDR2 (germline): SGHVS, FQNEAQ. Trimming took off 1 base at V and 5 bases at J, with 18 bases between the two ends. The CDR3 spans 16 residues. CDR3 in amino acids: CASSLGATVLVHEQYF. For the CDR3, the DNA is TGTGCCAGCAGCTTAGGTGCGACAGTTTTAGTCCACGAGCAGTACTTC.

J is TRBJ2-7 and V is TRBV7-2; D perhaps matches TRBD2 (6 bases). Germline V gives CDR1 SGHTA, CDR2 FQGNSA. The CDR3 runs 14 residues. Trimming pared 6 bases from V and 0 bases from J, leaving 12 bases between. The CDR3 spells CASRSGQPSYEQYF. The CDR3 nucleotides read TGTGCCAGCAGGAGCGGGCAGCCCTCCTACGAGCAGTACTTC.